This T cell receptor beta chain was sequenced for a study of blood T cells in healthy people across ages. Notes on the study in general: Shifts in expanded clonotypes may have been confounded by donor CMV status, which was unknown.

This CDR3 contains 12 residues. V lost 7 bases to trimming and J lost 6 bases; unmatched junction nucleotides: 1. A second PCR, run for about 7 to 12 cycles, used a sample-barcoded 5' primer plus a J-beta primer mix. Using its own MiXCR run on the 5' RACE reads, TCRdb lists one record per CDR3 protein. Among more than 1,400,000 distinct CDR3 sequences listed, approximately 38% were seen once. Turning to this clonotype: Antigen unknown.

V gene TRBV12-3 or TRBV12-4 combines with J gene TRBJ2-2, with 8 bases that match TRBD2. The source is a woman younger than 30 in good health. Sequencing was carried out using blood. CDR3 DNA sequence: TGTGCCAGCAAGCGGGAGTCCGGGGAGCTGTTTTTT. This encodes CASKRESGELFF.